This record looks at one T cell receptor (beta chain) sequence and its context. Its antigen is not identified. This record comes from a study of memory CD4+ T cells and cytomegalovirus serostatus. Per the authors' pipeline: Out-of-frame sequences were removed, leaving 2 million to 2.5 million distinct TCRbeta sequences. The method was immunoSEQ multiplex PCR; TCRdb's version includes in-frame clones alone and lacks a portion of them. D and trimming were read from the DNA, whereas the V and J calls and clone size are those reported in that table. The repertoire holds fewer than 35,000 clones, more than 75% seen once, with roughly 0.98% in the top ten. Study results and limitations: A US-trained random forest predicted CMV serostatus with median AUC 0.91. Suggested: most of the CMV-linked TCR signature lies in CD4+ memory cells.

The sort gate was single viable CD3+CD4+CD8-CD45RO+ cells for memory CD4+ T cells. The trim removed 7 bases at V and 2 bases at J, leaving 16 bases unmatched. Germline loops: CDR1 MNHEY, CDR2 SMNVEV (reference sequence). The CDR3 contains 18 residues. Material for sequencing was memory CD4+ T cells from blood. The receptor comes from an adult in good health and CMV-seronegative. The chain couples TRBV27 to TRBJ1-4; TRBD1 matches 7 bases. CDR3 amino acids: CASTLRVGGAGTNEKLFF. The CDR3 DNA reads TGTGCCAGCACATTAAGGGTAGGGGGCGCGGGCACTAATGAAAAACTGTTTTTT.